These 27 T cell receptor beta chains originate from one sample sequenced in a study of patients and donors after allogeneic stem cell transplantation. Via MiXCR, TCRdb re-called the RT-PCR reads, giving one row per CDR3 protein. The repertoire holds about 110,000 distinct CDR3 sequences, over 30% seen once, with roughly 30% in the top ten. The sample taken for sequencing was blood, either unsorted or a sorted T cell fraction (not recorded which). These TCRs come from a human donor who was either an allogeneic HSCT recipient or a stem cell or donor lymphocyte infusion donor (not recorded which). It is not recorded whose cells these are; they may come from a transplant donor.

This chain uses TRBV10-3 with TRBJ1-1, with D possibly TRBD1 on 5 matching bases. CDR1 and CDR2 (germline): ENHRY, SYGVKD. The CDR3 runs to 12 residues. V lost 4 bases, J lost 3 bases, and 6 bases lay in between. The DNA of the CDR3 is TGTGCCATCAGTGGAGGGGACACTGAAGCTTTCTTT. It encodes CAISGGDTEAFF.

The rearrangement uses TRBV7-2 and TRBJ1-1, with 8 bases identical to TRBD1. The CDR3 contains 14 residues. CDR1 SGHTA and CDR2 FQGNSA come from the germline V gene. V was clipped by 5 bases and J by 6 bases; unmatched bases: 8. This CDR3 reads CASSPRGLRAEAFF. CDR3 bases: TGTGCCAGCAGCCCCAGGGGGCTGAGAGCTGAAGCTTTCTTT.

V gene TRBV5-1 combines with J gene TRBJ2-2; 11 bases line up with TRBD2. J gave up 5 bases and V 3 bases, and 6 bases lay outside the gene matches. CDR3 size: 16 residues. The V gene's germline CDR1 is SGHRS and CDR2 YFSETQ. CDR3 in DNA: TGCGCCAGCAGCTCCCTTAGCGGGAGGGTTACCGGGGAGCTGTTTTTT. This sequence encodes CASSSLSGRVTGELFF. The variable domain in full, with the rest retrieved from reference TRBV5-1 and TRBJ2-2, is KAGVTQTPRYLIKTRGQQVTLSCSPISGHRSVSWYQQTPGQGLQFLFEYFSETQRNKGNFPGRFSGRQFSNSRSEMNVSTLELGDSALYLCASSSLSGRVTGELFFGEGSRLTVL.

This clonotype was seen a handful of times. The rearrangement uses TRBV4-3 and TRBJ2-3; TRBD2 is a possible D gene (6 bases). Trimming cost V 6 bases and J 0 bases, with 13 bases left between them. This CDR3 region has 15 residues. CDR1 LGHNA and CDR2 YSLEER come from the germline V gene. This CDR3 reads CASRDTGTSTDTQYF. CDR3 sequence (DNA): TGCGCCAGCAGGGATACCGGGACTAGCACAGATACGCAGTATTTT.

V gene TRBV27 combines with J gene TRBJ2-5; 10 bases are a match to TRBD2. V shed 3 bases, J shed 2 bases, and the junction held 0 bases outside the gene matches. Germline assignment: CDR1 MNHEY and CDR2 SMNVEV (reference sequence). The CDR3 is 14 residues long. CDR3 amino acids: CASSLTSGQETQYF. As DNA, the CDR3 is TGTGCCAGCAGTTTGACTAGCGGGCAAGAGACCCAGTACTTC.

This clonotype appeared a few times. The chain is built from TRBV6-2 or TRBV6-3 and TRBJ2-3, with TRBD1 matching 8 bases. Trimming took 5 bases from V and 2 from J; bases not matched to a gene: 3. The germline V gene encodes CDR1 MNHEY and CDR2 SVGEGT. This CDR3 has 14 residues. CDR3 loop: CASSDRGPTDTQYF. The CDR3 DNA sequence: TGTGCCAGCAGTGACAGGGGCCCCACAGATACGCAGTATTTT.

This clonotype was counted between two and nine times. This rearrangement joins TRBV6-5 to TRBJ2-7, with 7 bases matching TRBD2. Germline loops: CDR1 MNHEY, CDR2 SVGAGI. The V segment lost 2 bases and the J segment 3 bases; nucleotides outside the gene matches: 7. The length of the CDR3 is 15 residues. CDR3 DNA sequence: TGTGCCAGCAGTTACGGCGGGAGCCCCCACTACGAGCAGTACTTC. This encodes CASSYGGSPHYEQYF.

The chain uses TRBV7-9 and TRBJ2-5, with D possibly being TRBD1 or TRBD2 (5 bases each). V was shortened by 5 bases and J by 2 bases, with 12 bases between the two germline ends. CDR3 size: 14 residues. Per the germline V gene, CDR1 is SEHNR and CDR2 is FQNEAQ (reference sequence). The CDR3 DNA sequence: TGTGCCAGCAGCCACTCGAGGGGACAAGAGACCCAGTACTTC. It codes for CASSHSRGQETQYF. Full variable domain (outside the CDR3, taken from reference TRBV7-9 and TRBJ2-5): DTGVSQNPRHKITKRGQNVTFRCDPISEHNRLYWYRQTLGQGPEFLTYFQNEAQLEKSRLLSDRFSAERPKGSFSTLEIQRTEQGDSAMYLCASSHSRGQETQYFGPGTRLLVL.

This clonotype was seen a few times. The chain couples TRBV19 to TRBJ1-1, with D unresolved. Germline assignment: CDR1 LNHDA and CDR2 SQIVND (reference sequence). Trimming took off 3 bases at V and 4 bases at J, with 21 bases between the two ends. The CDR3 runs 17 residues. CDR3 protein: CASSISPVPGIFTEAFF. CDR3 DNA: TGTGCCAGTAGTATTTCCCCAGTACCAGGTATCTTCACTGAAGCTTTCTTT.

The table lists this clonotype with a few counts. The chain links TRBV6-5 to TRBJ1-5, with unresolved D. CDR3 size: 14 residues. Trimming cost V 2 bases and J 5 bases, with 10 bases left between them. Germline-derived CDR1 and CDR2 are MNHEY and SVGAGI. For the CDR3, the DNA is TGTGCCAGCAGTTACGGCAGGACTCATCAGCCCCAGCATTTT. Translating gives CASSYGRTHQPQHF.

The chain is built from TRBV7-2 and TRBJ2-3, with D unresolved. V lost 2 bases and J 4 bases, leaving 19 bases between the germline ends. CDR1 SGHTA and CDR2 FQGNSA come from the germline V gene. This CDR3 spans 17 amino acids. CDR3 sequence reads: CASSLRPPVLEADTQYF. The CDR3 nucleotides are TGTGCCAGCAGCTTAAGACCTCCGGTCTTAGAAGCAGATACGCAGTATTTT.

This clonotype has a handful of counts. V and J are TRBV12-3 or TRBV12-4 and TRBJ1-1; tentative D call: TRBD1 (5 bases). The germline V and J ends were trimmed by 5 bases and 9 bases, with 19 bases remaining between them. This CDR3 is built from 14 residues. The CDR3 bases are TGTGCCAGCAGTCAAACGGAGGGGATAGAGAAAGCTTTCTTT. It encodes CASSQTEGIEKAFF.

This clonotype was picked up one time. V and J are TRBV4-3 and TRBJ2-2; D unclear. This CDR3 has 15 residues. From germline, CDR1 is LGHNA and CDR2 YSLEER. The V end was cut by 4 bases, the J end by 3 bases, with 12 bases between. The CDR3 DNA is TGCGCCAGCAGCCCTTCCCTGGGTTACACCGGGGAGCTGTTTTTT. This codes for CASSPSLGYTGELFF.

The chain links TRBV20-1 to TRBJ2-3; the D gene is possibly TRBD2 (5 bases). The CDR3 sequence is 11 residues long. Per germline, CDR1 DFQATT and CDR2 SNEGSKA (reference sequence). In DNA form, the CDR3 reads TGCACCCTGGGGAGTGCAGATACGCAGTATTTT. Its protein product is CTLGSADTQYF.

This rearrangement joins TRBV7-2 to TRBJ2-1; 11 bases line up with TRBD2. Germline V gives CDR1 SGHTA, CDR2 FQGNSA. J lost 4 bases, V lost 3 bases, and 2 bases had no gene match. This CDR3 is built from 15 residues. CDR3 amino acids: CASSFRTSGYNEQFF. For the CDR3, the DNA is TGTGCCAGCAGCTTTCGGACTAGCGGGTACAATGAGCAGTTCTTC.

The chain links TRBV7-2 to TRBJ1-4; perhaps TRBD1 as D (6 bases). Germline CDR1 reads SGHTA; CDR2 reads FQGNSA. Trimming took off 5 bases at V and 14 bases at J, with 15 bases between the two ends. CDR3 length: 12 residues. The CDR3 loop reads CASSRTGARLFF. The CDR3 bases are TGTGCCAGCAGCAGAACGGGGGCGCGTCTGTTTTTT.

This clonotype was found many times. The rearrangement uses TRBV27 and TRBJ1-4; D gene ambiguous. Trimming pared 7 bases from V and 2 bases from J, leaving 23 bases between. CDR1 and CDR2 (germline): MNHEY, SMNVEV (reference sequence). This CDR3 has 18 amino acids. The CDR3 reads CASNIRPRARGTNEKLFF. CDR3 bases: TGTGCCAGCAACATTAGGCCCCGAGCCCGGGGTACTAATGAAAAACTGTTTTTT.

This clonotype showed up just a few times. The chain carries TRBV5-1 and TRBJ1-5; D gene ambiguous. Trimming stripped 4 bases from V and 2 bases from J, with 7 bases between. In germline, CDR1 is SGHRS, CDR2 YFSETQ. This CDR3 has 13 amino acids. CDR3 region: CASSITGNQPQHF. The DNA of the CDR3 is TGCGCCAGCAGCATTACGGGCAATCAGCCCCAGCATTTT.

This chain connects TRBV6-2 or TRBV6-3 to TRBJ1-5, with D possibly TRBD1 on 6 matching bases. The CDR3 consists of 13 residues. Germline assignment: CDR1 MNHEY and CDR2 SVGEGT. Trimming took 6 bases from V and 5 from J, leaving 11 bases between them. CDR3 nucleotides: TGTGCCAGCAGCATACAGGGTTATCAGCCCCAGCATTTT. This gives the protein CASSIQGYQPQHF.

There are many counts of this clonotype. The V gene is TRBV12-3 or TRBV12-4, the J gene TRBJ1-1; D gene ambiguous. Trimming pared 8 bases from V and 4 bases from J, leaving 11 bases between. This CDR3 has 12 residues. In DNA, the CDR3 is TGTGCCAGCTGTAATGGAGGCACTGAAGCTTTCTTT. Translation: CASCNGGTEAFF.

The chain uses TRBV20-1 and TRBJ1-6; D not resolved. The V gene's germline CDR1 is DFQATT and CDR2 SNEGSKA (reference sequence). The CDR3 sequence is 15 residues long. V lost 1 base and J lost 5, with 12 bases in between. For the CDR3, the DNA is TGCAGTGCTAGAGTGGCCGGGCCCAATAATTCACCCCTCCACTTT. Residues: CSARVAGPNNSPLHF.

This clonotype has a count of ten or more. The chain links TRBV12-3 or TRBV12-4 to TRBJ1-6, with TRBD1 matching 8 bases. With V trimmed by 5 bases and J by 7 bases, 7 bases remained unmatched. The CDR3 sequence is 15 residues long. The DNA of the CDR3 is TGTGCCAGCAGTAACGGACAGGGATTGAATTCACCCCTCCACTTT. Translated: CASSNGQGLNSPLHF.

This clonotype occurred a few times. The chain carries TRBV7-9 and TRBJ1-2, with D uncertain. Trimming shortened V by 0 bases and J by 10 bases, and 6 bases separated the two germline ends. The CDR3 has 11 residues. Germline CDR1 reads SEHNR; CDR2 reads FQNEAQ (reference sequence). CDR3 protein: CASSLAGSYTF. The CDR3 region has the DNA TGTGCCAGCAGCTTAGCCGGATCCTACACCTTC.

This clonotype was counted ten times or more. The V call is TRBV6-5, the J call TRBJ1-1; D is ambiguous. Germline CDR1 MNHEY, CDR2 SVGAGI. V was clipped by 0 bases and J by 5 bases, with 13 bases between them. This CDR3 region has 15 residues. DNA for the CDR3: TGTGCCAGCAGTTACTCGGGCAGATCGTTTACTGAAGCTTTCTTT. Its translation: CASSYSGRSFTEAFF.

The chain has TRBV29-1 and TRBJ2-1; D not certain. In germline, CDR1 is SQVTM, CDR2 ANQGSEA. Trimming stripped 4 bases from V and 10 bases from J, with 8 bases between. The CDR3 extends over 10 amino acids. This CDR3 reads CSVANKEQFF. The CDR3 coding sequence is TGCAGCGTTGCTAATAAGGAGCAGTTCTTC.

CDR3 bases: TGTGCCAGCAGTCGCAACTATGGCTACACCTTC. It translates to CASSRNYGYTF. The rearrangement joins TRBV6-2 or TRBV6-3 to TRBJ1-2; D gene uncertain. The V gene lost 5 bases and the J gene lost 2 bases, with 3 bases spanning the gap. This CDR3 contains 11 residues. The germline V gene encodes CDR1 MNHEY and CDR2 SVGEGT.

The chain uses TRBV6-6 and TRBJ1-3, with D possibly matching TRBD1 (5 bases). This CDR3 spans 16 amino acids. Germline V gene sequence: CDR1 MNHNY, CDR2 SVGAGI (reference sequence). Trimming removed 7 bases from V and 8 bases from J, with 24 bases in between. The CDR3 sequence is CASNSPPGRLLDTIYF. The DNA of the CDR3 is TGTGCCAGCAACTCCCCGCCGGGGCGACTGTTGGACACCATATATTTT.